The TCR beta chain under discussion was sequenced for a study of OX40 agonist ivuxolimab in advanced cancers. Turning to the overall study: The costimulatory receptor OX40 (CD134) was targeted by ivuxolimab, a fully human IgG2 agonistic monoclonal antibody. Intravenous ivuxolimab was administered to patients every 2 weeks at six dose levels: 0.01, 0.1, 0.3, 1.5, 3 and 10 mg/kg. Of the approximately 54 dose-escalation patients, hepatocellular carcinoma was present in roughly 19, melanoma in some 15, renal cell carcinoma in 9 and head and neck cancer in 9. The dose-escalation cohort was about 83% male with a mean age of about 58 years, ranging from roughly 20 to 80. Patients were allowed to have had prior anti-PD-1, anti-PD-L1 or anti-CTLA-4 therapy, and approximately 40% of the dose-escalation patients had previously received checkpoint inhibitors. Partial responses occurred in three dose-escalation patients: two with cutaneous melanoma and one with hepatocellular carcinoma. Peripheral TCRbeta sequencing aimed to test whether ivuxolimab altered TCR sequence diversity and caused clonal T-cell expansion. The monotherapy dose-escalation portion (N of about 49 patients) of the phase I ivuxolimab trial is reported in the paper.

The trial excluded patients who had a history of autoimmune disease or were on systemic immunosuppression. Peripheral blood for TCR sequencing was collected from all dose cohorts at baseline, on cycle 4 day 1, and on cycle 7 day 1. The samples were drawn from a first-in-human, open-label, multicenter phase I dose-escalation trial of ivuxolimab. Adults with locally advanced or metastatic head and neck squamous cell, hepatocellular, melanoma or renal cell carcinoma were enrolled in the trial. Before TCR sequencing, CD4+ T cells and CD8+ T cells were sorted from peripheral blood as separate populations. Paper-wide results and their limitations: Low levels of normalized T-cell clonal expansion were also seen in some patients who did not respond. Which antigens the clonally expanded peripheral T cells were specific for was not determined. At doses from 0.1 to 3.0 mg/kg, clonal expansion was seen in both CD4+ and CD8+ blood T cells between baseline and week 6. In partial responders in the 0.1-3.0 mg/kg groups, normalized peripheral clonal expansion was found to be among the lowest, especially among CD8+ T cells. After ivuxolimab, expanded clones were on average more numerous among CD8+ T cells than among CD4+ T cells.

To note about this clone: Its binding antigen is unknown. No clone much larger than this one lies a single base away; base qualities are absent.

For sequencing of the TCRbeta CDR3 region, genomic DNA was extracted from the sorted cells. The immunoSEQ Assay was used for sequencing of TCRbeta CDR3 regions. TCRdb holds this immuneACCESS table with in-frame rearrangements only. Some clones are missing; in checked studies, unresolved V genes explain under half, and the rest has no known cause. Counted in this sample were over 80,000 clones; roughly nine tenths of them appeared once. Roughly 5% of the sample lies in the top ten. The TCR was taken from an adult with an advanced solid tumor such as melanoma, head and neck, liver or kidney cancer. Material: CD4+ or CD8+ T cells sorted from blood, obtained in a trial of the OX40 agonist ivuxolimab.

The base sequence is TGTGCCAGCAGTGAACCCCAAGTGGAAGCTTTCTTT. Its translation is CASSEPQVEAFF. The chain is made from TRBV6-1 and TRBJ1-1; no D segment can be confidently identified. The CDR3 spans 12 residues, from the cysteine through the phenylalanine. The retained sequence is limited to the CDR3, 36 bases, with the frame set at the first base. Trimming at the junction amounts to 2 bases on V and 8 bases on J, and the germline ends lie 9 bases apart. CDR1 is given as MNHNS and CDR2 as SASEGT, both from the germline V gene.